The source of this T cell receptor beta chain is a study of blood T cell repertoires in COVID-19. Study overall: Acute-phase and convalescent COVID-19 samples originated in the United States, Italy and Spain. Nucleic acid was either cDNA or gDNA, and it came from T cells, B-cell-depleted T cells, or PBMCs.

Authors' analysis steps: Amplification from reference gene primers served as the basis for estimated nucleated cell counts. Clones were read by immunoSEQ multiplex PCR, and TCRdb kept only the in-frame ones, dropping some. That table gives V, J and clone size, and the DNA gave D and trimming. The sample includes tens of thousands of clones, 88% seen only once; the top ten take roughly 40%. While infection was still active, Seattle patients were enrolled and then followed longitudinally. The specimen was peripheral blood. This TCR was sampled from a woman aged 60-75 years with COVID-19, enrolled during active disease.

CDR3 in amino acids: CAWFSTGEPGQGYGYTF. The CDR3 bases are TGTGCCTGGTTTTCCACTGGGGAACCGGGACAGGGCTATGGCTACACCTTC. The chain links TRBV30 to TRBJ1-2; 9 positions match TRBD1. CDR3 length: 17 amino acids. The germline CDR1 and CDR2 sequences are GTSNPN and SVGIG (reference sequence). Losses at the gene ends were 5 bases for V and 4 bases for J; bases not matched to a gene: 17. Looking up the rest from reference TRBV30 and TRBJ1-2 gives the full variable domain: SQTIHQWPATLVQPVGSPLSLECTVEGTSNPNLYWYRQAAGRGLQLLFYSVGIGQISSEVPQNLSASRPQDRQFILSSKKLLLSDSGFYLCAWFSTGEPGQGYGYTFGSGTRLTVV.